This T cell receptor (beta chain) is drawn from a study of blood T cell repertoires in COVID-19. Per germline, CDR1 MNHNY and CDR2 SVGAGI (reference sequence). The V gene lost 2 bases and the J gene lost 13 bases, with 9 bases spanning the gap. The CDR3 sequence is 12 residues long. Sequencing was performed with immunoSEQ multiplex PCR; in TCRdb, only in-frame clones are kept and a portion is missing. The sample has approximately 290,000 clones, 84% seen once. During active infection, Seattle patients enrolled and were then monitored through disease. The source material was peripheral blood. The source of this sequence is a person aged 65 to 85 with COVID-19, enrolled during active disease. V usage is TRBV6-6 and J usage is TRBJ1-6, with D unresolved. CDR3 bases: TGTGCCAGCAGTTACCCCCGGGAGCCCCTCCACTTT. It encodes CASSYPREPLHF.